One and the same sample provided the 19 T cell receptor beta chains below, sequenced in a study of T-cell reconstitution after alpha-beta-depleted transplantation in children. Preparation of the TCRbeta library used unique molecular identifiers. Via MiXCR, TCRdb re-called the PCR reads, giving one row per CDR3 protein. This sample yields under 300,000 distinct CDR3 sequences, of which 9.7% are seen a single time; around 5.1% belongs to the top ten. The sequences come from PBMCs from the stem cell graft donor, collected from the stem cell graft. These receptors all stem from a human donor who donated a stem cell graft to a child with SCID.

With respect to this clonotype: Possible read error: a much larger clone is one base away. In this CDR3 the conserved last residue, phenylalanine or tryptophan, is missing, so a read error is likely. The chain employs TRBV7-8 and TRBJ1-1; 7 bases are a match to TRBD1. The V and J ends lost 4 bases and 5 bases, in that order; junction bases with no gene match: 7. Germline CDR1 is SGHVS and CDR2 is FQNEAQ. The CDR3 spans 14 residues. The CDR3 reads CASSSDRAQTEAFS. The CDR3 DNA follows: TGTGCCAGCAGCTCCGACAGGGCTCAAACTGAAGCTTTCTCT.

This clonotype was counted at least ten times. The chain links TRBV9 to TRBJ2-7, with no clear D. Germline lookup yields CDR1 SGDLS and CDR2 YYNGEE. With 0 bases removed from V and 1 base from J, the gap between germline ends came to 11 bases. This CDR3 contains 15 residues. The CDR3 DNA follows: TGTGCCAGCAGCGTAGCCGCCAAAGCTTCCTACGAGCAGTACTTC. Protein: CASSVAAKASYEQYF.

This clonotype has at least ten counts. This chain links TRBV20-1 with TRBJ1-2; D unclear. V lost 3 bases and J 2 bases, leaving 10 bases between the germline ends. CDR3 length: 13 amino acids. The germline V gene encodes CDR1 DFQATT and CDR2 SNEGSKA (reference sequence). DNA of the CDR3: TGCAGTGCTAGTGCCGGGCTAAACTATGGCTACACCTTC. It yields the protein CSASAGLNYGYTF.

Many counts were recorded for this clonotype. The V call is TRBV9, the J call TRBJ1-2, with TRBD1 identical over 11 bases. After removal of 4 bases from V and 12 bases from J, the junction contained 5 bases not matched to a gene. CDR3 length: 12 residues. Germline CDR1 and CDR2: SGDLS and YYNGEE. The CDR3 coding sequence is TGTGCCAGCAGCCCGGGACAGGGGGAAAACACCTTC. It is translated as CASSPGQGENTF. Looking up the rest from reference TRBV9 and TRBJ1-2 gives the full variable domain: DSGVTQTPKHLITATGQRVTLRCSPRSGDLSVYWYQQSLDQGLQFLIQYYNGEERAKGNILERFSAQQFPDLHSELNLSSLELGDSALYFCASSPGQGENTFGSGTRLTVV.

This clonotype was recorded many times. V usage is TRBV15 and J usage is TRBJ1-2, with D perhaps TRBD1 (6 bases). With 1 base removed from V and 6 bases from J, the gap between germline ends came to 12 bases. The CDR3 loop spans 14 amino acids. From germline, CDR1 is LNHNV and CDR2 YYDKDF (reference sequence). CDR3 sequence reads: CATSRGRTDNGYTF. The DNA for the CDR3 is TGTGCCACCAGCAGAGGAAGGACAGATAATGGCTACACCTTC. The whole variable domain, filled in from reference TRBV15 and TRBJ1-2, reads DAMVIQNPRYQVTQFGKPVTLSCSQTLNHNVMYWYQQKSSQAPKLLFHYYDKDFNNEADTPDNFQSRRPNTSFCFLDIRSPGLGDTAMYLCATSRGRTDNGYTFGSGTRLTVV.

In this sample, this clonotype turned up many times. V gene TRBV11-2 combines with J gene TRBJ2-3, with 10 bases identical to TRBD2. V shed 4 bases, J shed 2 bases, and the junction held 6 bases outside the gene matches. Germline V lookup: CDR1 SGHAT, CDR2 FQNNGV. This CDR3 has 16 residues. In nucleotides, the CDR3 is TGTGCCAGCAGCTCGATAGCGGGGGGTATCACAGATACGCAGTATTTT. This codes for CASSSIAGGITDTQYF.

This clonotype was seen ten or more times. The CDR3 reads CATSRDGGGYSYEQYF. CDR3 sequence (DNA): TGTGCCACCAGCAGAGATGGCGGCGGTTACTCCTACGAGCAGTACTTC. V gene TRBV15 combines with J gene TRBJ2-7; D gene unclear. Germline V gives CDR1 LNHNV, CDR2 YYDKDF (reference sequence). This CDR3 is 16 amino acids long. V was clipped by 0 bases and J by 0 bases, with 12 bases between them.

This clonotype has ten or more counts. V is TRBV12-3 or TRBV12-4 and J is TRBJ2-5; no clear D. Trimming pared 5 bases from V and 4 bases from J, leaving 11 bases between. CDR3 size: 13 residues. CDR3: CASSLLNGETQYF. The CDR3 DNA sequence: TGTGCCAGCAGTCTGCTTAATGGAGAGACCCAGTACTTC.

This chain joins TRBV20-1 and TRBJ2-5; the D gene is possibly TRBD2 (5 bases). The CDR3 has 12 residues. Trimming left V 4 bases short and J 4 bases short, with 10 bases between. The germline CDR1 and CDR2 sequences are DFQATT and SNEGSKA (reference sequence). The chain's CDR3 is CSAKRGGETQYF. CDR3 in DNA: TGCAGTGCTAAGCGCGGAGGAGAGACCCAGTACTTC.

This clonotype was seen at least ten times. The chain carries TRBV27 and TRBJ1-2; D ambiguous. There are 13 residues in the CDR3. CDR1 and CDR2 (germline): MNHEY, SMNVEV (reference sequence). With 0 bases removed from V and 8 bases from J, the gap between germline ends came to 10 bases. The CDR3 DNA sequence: TGTGCCAGCAGTTTATCGCCATTAATGGGCTACACCTTC. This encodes CASSLSPLMGYTF.

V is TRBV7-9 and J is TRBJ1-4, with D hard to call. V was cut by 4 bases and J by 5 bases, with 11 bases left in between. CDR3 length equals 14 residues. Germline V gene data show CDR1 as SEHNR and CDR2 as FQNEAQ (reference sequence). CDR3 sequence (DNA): TGTGCCAGCAGCTCCCCCCTCGGAAATGAAAAACTGTTTTTT. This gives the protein CASSSPLGNEKLFF.

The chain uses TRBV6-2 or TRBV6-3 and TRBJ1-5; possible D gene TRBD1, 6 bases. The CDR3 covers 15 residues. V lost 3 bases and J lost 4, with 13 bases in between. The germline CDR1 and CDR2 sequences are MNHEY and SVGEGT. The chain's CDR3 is CASSYRGAGNQPQHF. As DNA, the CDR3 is TGTGCCAGCAGTTATAGGGGGGCAGGAAATCAGCCCCAGCATTTT.

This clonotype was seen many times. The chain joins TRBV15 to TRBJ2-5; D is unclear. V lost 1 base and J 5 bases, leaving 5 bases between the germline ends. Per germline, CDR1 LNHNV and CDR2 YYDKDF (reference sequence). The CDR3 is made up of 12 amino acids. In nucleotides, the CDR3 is TGTGCCACCAGCAGAGTGTTGGAGACCCAGTACTTC. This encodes CATSRVLETQYF.

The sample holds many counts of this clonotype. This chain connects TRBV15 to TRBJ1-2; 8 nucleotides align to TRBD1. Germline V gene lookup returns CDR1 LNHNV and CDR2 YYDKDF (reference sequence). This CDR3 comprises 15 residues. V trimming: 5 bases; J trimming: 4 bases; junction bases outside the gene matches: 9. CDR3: CATSSGTGSPYGYTF. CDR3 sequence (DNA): TGTGCCACCAGCTCCGGGACAGGTTCCCCCTATGGCTACACCTTC.

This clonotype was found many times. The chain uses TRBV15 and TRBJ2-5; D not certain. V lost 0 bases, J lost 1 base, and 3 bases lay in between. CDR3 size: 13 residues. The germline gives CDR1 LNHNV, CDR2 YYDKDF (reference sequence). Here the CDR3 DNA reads TGTGCCACCAGCAGAGATTCCCAAGAGACCCAGTACTTC. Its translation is CATSRDSQETQYF. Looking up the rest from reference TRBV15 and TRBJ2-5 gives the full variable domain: DAMVIQNPRYQVTQFGKPVTLSCSQTLNHNVMYWYQQKSSQAPKLLFHYYDKDFNNEADTPDNFQSRRPNTSFCFLDIRSPGLGDTAMYLCATSRDSQETQYFGPGTRLLVL.

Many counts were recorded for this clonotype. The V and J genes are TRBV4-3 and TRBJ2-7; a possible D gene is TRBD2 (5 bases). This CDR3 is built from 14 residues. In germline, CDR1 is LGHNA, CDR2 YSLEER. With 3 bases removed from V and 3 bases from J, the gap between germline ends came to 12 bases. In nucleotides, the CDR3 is TGCGCCAGCAGCCATACGAAGACTAACTACGAGCAGTACTTC. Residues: CASSHTKTNYEQYF.

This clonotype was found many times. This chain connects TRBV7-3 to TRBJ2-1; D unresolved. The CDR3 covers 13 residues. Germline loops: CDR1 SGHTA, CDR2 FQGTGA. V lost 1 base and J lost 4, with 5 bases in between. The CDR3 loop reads CASSLNLYNEQFF. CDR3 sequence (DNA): TGTGCCAGCAGCTTAAATCTATACAATGAGCAGTTCTTC. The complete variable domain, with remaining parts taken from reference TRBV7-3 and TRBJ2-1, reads GAGVSQTPSNKVTEKGKYVELRCDPISGHTALYWYRQSLGQGPEFLIYFQGTGAADDSGLPNDRFFAVRPEGSVSTLKIQRTERGDSAVYLCASSLNLYNEQFFGPGTRLTVL.

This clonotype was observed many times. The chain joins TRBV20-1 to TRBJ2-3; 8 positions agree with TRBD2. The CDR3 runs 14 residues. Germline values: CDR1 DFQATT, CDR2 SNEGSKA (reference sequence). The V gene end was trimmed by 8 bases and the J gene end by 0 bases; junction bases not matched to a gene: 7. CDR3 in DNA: TGCAGTACGTTCTCTAGCGGGAGCACAGATACGCAGTATTTT. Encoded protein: CSTFSSGSTDTQYF.

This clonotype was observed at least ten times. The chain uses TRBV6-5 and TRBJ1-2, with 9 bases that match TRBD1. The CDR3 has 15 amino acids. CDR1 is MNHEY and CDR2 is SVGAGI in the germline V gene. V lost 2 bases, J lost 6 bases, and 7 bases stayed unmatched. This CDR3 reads CASSYASTGGDGYTF. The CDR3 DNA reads TGTGCCAGCAGTTACGCTTCGACAGGGGGGGATGGCTACACCTTC.